This T cell receptor beta chain was sequenced during a study of preoperative IRX-2 immunotherapy in early breast cancer (dated by TCRdb to about 2019). Sample treatment or condition, as interpreted from the label and publication: preoperative locoregional IRX-2 cytokine immunotherapy. The samples were obtained from a phase Ib study in which preoperative, locoregional IRX-2 cytokine immunotherapy intended to prime immune responses was tested. The donors were early-stage breast cancer patients who were given IRX-2 prior to surgery. Of note for this clone: Its recognized antigen is unknown. No per-base quality is available; no much larger clone lies one base away.

CDR1 and CDR2 (SNHLY, FYNNEI) derive from the germline V gene. From cysteine to phenylalanine, the CDR3 is 13 amino acids long. Only the CDR3 region is kept as DNA, spanning 39 bases read in frame from base 1. V is pared back by 3 bases and J by 4 bases, with 9 bases lying between the germline termini. The receptor library was made with the immunoSEQ multiplex PCR assay. TCRdb obtained this table from immuneACCESS and retained in-frame rearrangements with V and J assigned. These tables miss some clones; where compared with another copy, unresolved V genes account for less than half of the shortfall, and the remainder is unexplained. For this sample the table gives about 32,000 clones, of which about four fifths were detected only once. The top ten hold just under 2.5% of the sample.

Sequencing was performed on lymph node tissue, taken from a patient treated with IRX-2 immunotherapy. The sequence came from a human donor with breast cancer. The receptor chain draws on TRBV2 and TRBJ1-2; too little of a D gene remains to name it. In nucleotide form, the sequence is TGTGCCAGCAGTGATTCGGAATCCTATGGCTACACCTTC. Its amino acids are CASSDSESYGYTF.